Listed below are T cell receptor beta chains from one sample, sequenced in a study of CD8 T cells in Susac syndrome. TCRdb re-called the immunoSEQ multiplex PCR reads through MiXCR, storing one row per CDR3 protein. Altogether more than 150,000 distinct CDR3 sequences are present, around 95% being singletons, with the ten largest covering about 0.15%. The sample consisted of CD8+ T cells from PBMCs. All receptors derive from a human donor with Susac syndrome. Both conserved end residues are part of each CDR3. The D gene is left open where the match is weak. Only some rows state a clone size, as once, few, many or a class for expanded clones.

CASSLGDSSTAKNIQYF	TGTGCCAGCAGCTTAGGGGACAGCTCGACAGCCAAAAACATTCAGTACTTC	TRBV7-9	TRBJ2-4	17	TRBD1	-
CSVEGAHRGLDYGYTF	TGCAGCGTTGAAGGGGCACACAGGGGGCTTGACTATGGCTACACCTTC	TRBV29-1	TRBJ1-2	16	TRBD1	-
CACTDRGDGGYTF	TGTGCCTGCACGGACAGGGGGGACGGAGGCTACACCTTC	TRBV30	TRBJ1-2	13	TRBD1	-
CASSQGGVAFPYNEQFF	TGTGCCAGCAGCCAGGGTGGAGTCGCTTTCCCCTACAATGAGCAGTTCTTC	TRBV5-6	TRBJ2-1	17	-	-
CASSRVTGAGELFF	TGTGCCAGCAGCCGCGTAACGGGGGCCGGGGAGCTGTTTTTT	TRBV3-1	TRBJ2-2	14	-	-
CASSQDSTGQGFYEQYF	TGCGCCAGCAGCCAAGATAGTACGGGACAGGGTTTCTACGAGCAGTACTTC	TRBV4-1	TRBJ2-7	17	TRBD1	-
CASDRAYNEQFF	TGTGCCAGCGACAGGGCTTACAATGAGCAGTTCTTC	TRBV2	TRBJ2-1	12	TRBD1	-
CASSLRDGANVLTF	TGTGCCAGCAGTTTGAGAGACGGGGCCAACGTCCTGACTTTC	TRBV12-3/TRBV12-4	TRBJ2-6	14	-	-
CASSDTGGLYEQYF	TGTGCCAGCAGCGATACGGGAGGGTTGTACGAGCAGTACTTC	TRBV13	TRBJ2-7	14	TRBD2	-
CATHGTPDAPTLSDCYTF	TGCGCCACCCACGGTACTCCGGACGCTCCAACCCTCAGTGATTGCTACACCTTC	TRBV10-1	TRBJ1-2	18	-	once
CASSLGAPNTEAFF	TGTGCCAGCAGTTTAGGGGCCCCGAACACTGAAGCTTTCTTT	TRBV12-3/TRBV12-4	TRBJ1-1	14	-	-
CASGQGNEYEQYF	TGTGCTAGTGGTCAGGGGAATGAGTACGAGCAGTACTTC	TRBV12-5	TRBJ2-7	13	-	-
CASSQGTGLTGELFF	TGTGCCAGCAGCCAGGGGACAGGGCTCACCGGGGAGCTGTTTTTT	TRBV7-3	TRBJ2-2	15	TRBD1	-
CSANRNNEQFF	TGCAGTGCTAATCGGAACAATGAGCAGTTCTTC	TRBV20-1	TRBJ2-1	11	-	-
CASSDRNQPQHF	TGTGCCAGCAGTGACAGAAATCAGCCCCAGCATTTT	TRBV2	TRBJ1-5	12	-	few
CATSLRQGQNTIYF	TGTGCCACCAGCTTACGACAGGGACAAAACACCATATATTTT	TRBV15	TRBJ1-3	14	TRBD1	-
CSARSSGLASDTQYF	TGCAGTGCTAGGTCATCTGGACTAGCATCAGATACGCAGTATTTT	TRBV20-1	TRBJ2-3	15	TRBD2	-
CASSQPGVYGYTF	TGCGCCAGCAGCCAGCCAGGGGTCTATGGCTACACCTTC	TRBV4-1	TRBJ1-2	13	-	-
CSATLYGGENTEAFF	TGCAGTGCGACTCTGTACGGAGGAGAAAACACTGAAGCTTTCTTT	TRBV20-1	TRBJ1-1	15	-	-
CASSEVWGRTDTQYF	TGTGCCAGCAGTGAAGTCTGGGGGCGCACAGATACGCAGTATTTT	TRBV2	TRBJ2-3	15	-	-
CASSLGTISSYEQYF	TGTGCCAGCAGCTTAGGGACTATTAGCTCCTACGAGCAGTACTTC	TRBV11-2	TRBJ2-7	15	-	-
CSVDPGNTGELFF	TGCAGCGTTGATCCAGGGAACACCGGGGAGCTGTTTTTT	TRBV29-1	TRBJ2-2	13	-	-
CASSPGTSGDNYEQYF	TGTGCCAGCAGCCCGGGGACTAGCGGGGATAACTACGAGCAGTACTTC	TRBV7-6	TRBJ2-7	16	TRBD2	once
CASSVGGAGNSPLHF	TGTGCCAGCAGCGTAGGGGGGGCCGGCAATTCACCCCTCCACTTT	TRBV9	TRBJ1-6	15	-	-
CAWVGQGKEYEQYF	TGTGCCTGGGTGGGACAAGGGAAGGAGTACGAGCAGTACTTC	TRBV30	TRBJ2-7	14	-	-
CASSVDRASLAFF	TGTGCCAGCAGCGTGGACAGGGCGAGTCTGGCTTTCTTT	TRBV5-5	TRBJ1-1	13	TRBD1	-
CASSLAGTAFF	TGTGCCAGCAGCTTGGCCGGGACAGCGTTCTTC	TRBV7-9	TRBJ2-1	11	TRBD1	few
CASSGDRASDTQYF	TGTGCCAGCAGTGGGGACAGGGCCTCAGATACGCAGTATTTT	TRBV6-1	TRBJ2-3	14	TRBD1	-
CATSRDPLASRGGEQFF	TGTGCCACCAGCAGAGATCCTTTGGCTAGCCGTGGCGGGGAGCAGTTCTTC	TRBV15	TRBJ2-1	17	-	-
CASSEALGGRGYNEQFF	TGTGCCAGCAGTGAAGCGCTCGGCGGGAGGGGATACAATGAGCAGTTCTTC	TRBV2	TRBJ2-1	17	TRBD2	-
CSLAQGLYNEQFF	TGCAGCCTCGCCCAAGGGCTTTACAATGAGCAGTTCTTC	TRBV29-1	TRBJ2-1	13	-	-
CASRTGVQPQHF	TGTGCCAGTAGGACAGGGGTTCAGCCCCAGCATTTT	TRBV19	TRBJ1-5	12	TRBD1	-
CALGTAYGPEAFF	TGTGCCCTCGGGACAGCCTATGGCCCTGAAGCTTTCTTT	TRBV12-3/TRBV12-4	TRBJ1-1	13	TRBD1	-
CSVIPRQGLGYTF	TGCAGCGTTATCCCTCGGCAGGGGTTGGGCTACACCTTC	TRBV29-1	TRBJ1-2	13	-	-
CSARDGSGNTGELFF	TGCAGTGCTAGAGATGGCAGCGGGAACACCGGGGAGCTGTTTTTT	TRBV20-1	TRBJ2-2	15	-	-
CASSLWGGEAFF	TGTGCCAGCAGTTTATGGGGTGGTGAAGCTTTCTTT	TRBV28	TRBJ1-1	12	-	-
CASSLLSRHYEQYF	TGTGCCAGCAGCTTACTATCGCGCCACTACGAGCAGTACTTC	TRBV11-2	TRBJ2-7	14	-	few
CASSVGGTQPQHF	TGTGCCAGCAGCGTAGGGGGGACTCAGCCCCAGCATTTT	TRBV9	TRBJ1-5	13	-	-
CASRYDPGTVGTEAFF	TGTGCCAGCAGGTATGACCCCGGGACAGTAGGCACTGAAGCTTTCTTT	TRBV5-4	TRBJ1-1	16	TRBD1	-
CASSQEASGDRKETQYF	TGTGCCAGCAGCCAAGAGGCTAGCGGGGATCGTAAAGAGACCCAGTACTTC	TRBV4-2	TRBJ2-5	17	TRBD2	-
CSKRGVRDSYNEQFF	TGCAGCAAGAGGGGGGTACGGGACTCCTACAATGAGCAGTTCTTC	TRBV20-1	TRBJ2-1	15	-	-
CASSESGRVHEQFF	TGTGCCAGCAGCGAAAGCGGGAGGGTACATGAGCAGTTCTTC	TRBV9	TRBJ2-1	14	TRBD2	-
CASSSQGARETQYF	TGTGCCAGCAGCTCGCAGGGGGCGAGGGAGACCCAGTACTTC	TRBV13	TRBJ2-5	14	TRBD1	-
CSVETPDSSSVTYEQYF	TGCAGCGTCGAGACCCCGGACAGTTCCTCGGTTACCTACGAGCAGTACTTC	TRBV29-1	TRBJ2-7	17	-	-
CSAREVGQGIEGYTF	TGCAGTGCTAGAGAGGTAGGACAGGGGATAGAAGGCTACACCTTC	TRBV20-1	TRBJ1-2	15	TRBD1	-
CASSKTSGGLIDEQFF	TGTGCCAGCAGTAAGACTAGCGGGGGGTTAATCGATGAGCAGTTCTTC	TRBV5-6	TRBJ2-1	16	TRBD2	-
CASSLSLSSGNEQFF	TGTGCCAGCAGCTTAAGTCTTTCTAGCGGCAATGAGCAGTTCTTC	TRBV5-6	TRBJ2-1	15	TRBD2	-
CATSGMDGSYEQYF	TGTGCCACCAGTGGAATGGACGGTTCCTACGAGCAGTACTTC	TRBV24-1	TRBJ2-7	14	-	-
CASSARGRTEAFF	TGTGCCAGCAGCGCAAGGGGGAGGACTGAAGCTTTCTTT	TRBV9	TRBJ1-1	13	-	-
CASTATNWGDGQYF	TGTGCCAGCACCGCCACTAATTGGGGCGATGGGCAGTACTTC	TRBV25-1	TRBJ2-7	14	-	-
CASSQSSGANVLTF	TGCGCCAGCAGTCAGAGCTCTGGGGCCAACGTCCTGACTTTC	TRBV4-1	TRBJ2-6	14	-	-
CSVGLANTGELFF	TGCAGCGTTGGACTCGCGAACACCGGGGAGCTGTTTTTT	TRBV29-1	TRBJ2-2	13	-	-
CASSQDRSGAFYGYTF	TGTGCCAGCAGCCAAGATAGATCCGGAGCTTTCTATGGCTACACCTTC	TRBV3-1	TRBJ1-2	16	-	-
CASSKREDSPYEQYF	TGTGCCAGCAGCAAACGAGAAGACAGCCCCTACGAGCAGTACTTC	TRBV21-1	TRBJ2-7	15	-	-
CAWSDGSGGDYGYTF	TGTGCCTGGAGTGATGGGTCGGGTGGGGACTATGGCTACACCTTC	TRBV30	TRBJ1-2	15	-	-
CASSLGHTEAQYF	TGTGCCAGCAGCTTAGGCCATACGGAGGCCCAGTACTTC	TRBV7-9	TRBJ2-5	13	-	-
CSAEDQEYFSYEQYF	TGCAGTGCCGAAGATCAGGAGTATTTCTCCTACGAGCAGTACTTC	TRBV20-1	TRBJ2-7	15	-	-
CASSLRVTVDGELFF	TGTGCCAGCAGCCTTCGGGTTACCGTTGATGGGGAGCTGTTTTTT	TRBV7-6	TRBJ2-2	15	-	-
CASSPGTFYEQYF	TGTGCCAGCAGTCCTGGCACCTTCTACGAGCAGTACTTC	TRBV27	TRBJ2-7	13	-	-